This T cell receptor beta chain was documented in a study of T cell responses to AZD1222 COVID-19 vaccine (dated by TCRdb to the early 2020s). For the wider study: TCR sequencing was performed for some 250 trial participants, of whom about 200 were given two doses of AZD1222 and around 25 were given two doses of MenACWY control vaccine. Trial participants were enrolled by age into 18-55, 56-69 and 70-plus year subgroups, with about 150, 27 and 61 TCR-sequenced participants respectively.

Paper-wide results and their limitations: Most participants were white British and females outnumbered males, and the authors suggested that clonal diversity may have been underestimated. CD4 TCRs associated with the vaccine covered the entire spike protein, and the dominant responses were in regions 160-218 and 743-854. Only five or six AZD1222 recipients were SARS-CoV-2 seropositive at baseline, limiting conclusions about previously exposed vaccinees. Because no day 14 peak-response samples were available, the repertoires could be characterized only after the peak T cell response. In the small 56-69-year group, the increase in depth fell short of significance, most likely because of low power. Epitopes outside the regions mutated in the B.1.351 and B.1.1.7 variants were reportedly recognized by nearly half of the unique spike-specific TCRs. After two AZD1222 doses, both the breadth and the depth of spike-specific TCRs were significantly higher than at day 0 and than in MenACWY recipients.

With regard to this clone: Its antigen is currently not known. Per-base quality was not reported, and no clone a single base away is much larger than it.

The CDR3 regions of human TCRbeta chains were subjected to immunosequencing. The authors' pipeline ran thus. TCRs in the repertoires were compared against a reference library of SARS-CoV-2-specific TCRs that had been generated with the MIRA antigen-specificity platform. Breadth was defined as the fraction of unique TCRs that were SARS-CoV-2-associated, and depth was defined as the fraction of total T cells that were SARS-CoV-2-associated. Using the MIRA data, each spike-specific TCR was assigned both to the spike region to which the TCR was reactive and to a CD4 or CD8 class. Log10-transformed breadth and depth values were compared by one-way ANOVA with Sidak's multiple comparisons tests. This is the immuneACCESS table as TCRdb keeps it, with only in-frame sequences that have V and J called. A part of the clones is gone; compared with another copy, unresolved V genes explain less than half, and the rest is unexplained. D and trimming come from the DNA, and the V and J calls and clone size come from that table. This sample comprises over 100,000 clones, approximately 86% of them detected only once. The top ten constitute 3.3% of the sample.

The cysteine opens and the phenylalanine closes a CDR3 of 18 amino acids. The sequence is cut down to CDR3 DNA, 54 bases in frame from base 1. At the junction V is shortened by 1 base and J by 7 bases, with 23 bases in between. The germline V gene (reference sequence) provides CDR1 LNHNV and CDR2 YYDKDF. The label giving this sample's time point can be read as: about 28 days (+/-7) after the second vaccine dose. This specimen's treatment or condition label, interpreted: meningococcal conjugate vaccine given as trial control. The vaccinee samples were drawn from two UK trials, COV001 and COV002, one of which was a single-blind randomized controlled phase 2/3 trial testing AZD1222 (ChAdOx1 nCoV-19) in healthy adults. Trial participant PBMC samples were collected at day 0 and day 28 after the second dose for TCRbeta chain sequencing.

The chain joins TRBV15 to TRBJ1-5; the D segment cannot be called with confidence. This specimen consisted of peripheral blood, obtained 28 days after the second dose of the MenACWY control vaccine. The receptor comes from an adult who received the MenACWY meningococcal vaccine as a control. This receptor has the CDR3 CATSRGGGRVGGGQPQHF. Read as DNA, the sequence is TGTGCCACCAGCAGAGGAGGAGGGCGGGTCGGAGGTGGCCAGCCCCAGCATTTT.